The clone carrying this T cell receptor beta chain was seen more than once but under ten times. The antigen is undetermined. This CDR3 comprises 13 residues. CDR1 SQVTM and CDR2 ANQGSEA come from the germline V gene. Between the trimmed V and J ends, which lost 2 bases and 4 bases, there was a span of 11 bases. This specimen belongs to a study of identical twins' blood T cells. The overall study: Some 48 million reads came from approximately twelve libraries, six alpha, six beta.

In the authors' workflow: Clonotypes per individual ranged from about 90,000 to nearly 500,000. Each CDR3 protein gets one entry after TCRdb re-called the 5' RACE reads with MiXCR. The V and J calls were determined by TCRdb, not by the authors. Here the sample spans 350,000 to 450,000 distinct CDR3 sequences, about 28% being singletons. Study outcomes and limitations: Out-of-frame TCRbeta clonotypes reportedly had markedly more similar V usage in twins than unrelated donors.

The TCR comes from a woman aged 18 to 49 in good health. The chain uses TRBV29-1 and TRBJ2-5; D unclear. What was sequenced was PBMCs. The CDR3 DNA reads TGCAGCGTTGAATTGAATGCAGGAGAGACCCAGTACTTC. It codes for CSVELNAGETQYF.